The 27 T cell receptor beta chains reported below all come from one sample, sequenced in a study of blood T cell repertoires in COVID-19 (dated by TCRdb to 2020 to 2021). The library relied on the immunoSEQ multiplex PCR assay. In its TCRdb copy, this immuneACCESS table keeps in-frame sequences only and misses some clones. Where compared with another copy, unresolved V genes explain less than half of these, and the others have no known cause. Across this sample there are 180,000 or so clones, with roughly 87% seen only once. Roughly 9.1% of the sample is taken by the ten largest. The specimen was peripheral blood. The receptors stem from an older woman with acute or convalescent COVID-19.

The chain links TRBV7-2 to TRBJ1-2; 10 positions match TRBD1. Unmatched junction bases numbered 9, after V lost 5 bases and J lost 0 bases. CDR1 is SGHTA and CDR2 is FQGNSA in the germline V gene. The CDR3 has 17 residues. CDR3 sequence reads: CASSPRDRGLTNYGYTF. The CDR3 nucleotides are TGTGCCAGCAGCCCCCGGGACAGGGGTCTGACTAACTATGGCTACACCTTC.

The J gene is TRBJ2-3, the V gene TRBV29-1; TRBD2 agrees at 10 bases. Trimming took 5 bases from V and 0 from J; bases not matched to a gene: 8. This CDR3 is 16 amino acids long. The V gene's germline CDR1 is SQVTM and CDR2 ANQGSEA. In DNA form, the CDR3 reads TGCAGCGTTTGGGGGGGACTAGCGCAAAGCACAGATACGCAGTATTTT. Translation: CSVWGGLAQSTDTQYF.

The rearrangement uses TRBV5-4 and TRBJ1-2; a weak D match, TRBD1 (6 bases). The CDR3 extends over 17 amino acids. V was clipped by 0 bases and J by 6 bases, with 21 bases between them. Germline CDR1 SGHNT, CDR2 YYREEE (reference sequence). This chain's CDR3 is CASSLGGTGLGTNGYTF. CDR3 DNA: TGTGCCAGCAGCTTGGGGGGTACAGGGTTAGGAACTAATGGCTACACCTTC.

This chain uses TRBV3-1 (or the pseudogene TRBV3-2) with TRBJ2-1, with D perhaps matching TRBD2 (7 bases). Germline CDR1 and CDR2: LGHDT and YNNKEL (reference sequence). V was shortened by 2 bases and J by 7 bases, with 21 bases between the two germline ends. The CDR3 covers 17 residues. The CDR3 protein is CASSQRGSGGGRNEQFF. In DNA form, the CDR3 reads TGTGCCAGCAGCCAAAGGGGGTCGGGGGGCGGTCGTAATGAGCAGTTCTTC.

DNA of the CDR3: TGTGCCAGCAGTCCCAGGACAGGGGGCTTGGGGAGCAATCAGCCCCAGCATTTT. Its protein product is CASSPRTGGLGSNQPQHF. This chain uses TRBV28 with TRBJ1-5; 11 positions match TRBD1. Losses at the gene ends were 5 bases for V and 1 base for J; bases not matched to a gene: 10. The CDR3 loop spans 18 amino acids. The germline CDR1 and CDR2 sequences are MDHEN and SYDVKM.

The chain is built from TRBV13 and TRBJ1-2, with D hard to call. Trimming took 1 base from V and 4 from J, leaving 19 bases between them. CDR1 and CDR2 (germline): PRHDT, FYEKMQ (reference sequence). The CDR3 spans 17 residues. The CDR3 DNA reads as TGTGCCAGCAGCTTAGCTGCCAATCCCGGCGGAATCTATGGCTACACCTTC. This encodes CASSLAANPGGIYGYTF.

The V and J genes are TRBV7-9 and TRBJ1-2, with D possibly being TRBD1 (6 bases). The CDR3 length is 13 residues. Germline CDR1 SEHNR, CDR2 FQNEAQ (reference sequence). Trimming left V 5 bases short and J 4 bases short, with 11 bases between. CDR3 sequence reads: CASSPDRPYGYTF. CDR3 in DNA: TGTGCCAGCAGCCCGGACAGACCCTATGGCTACACCTTC. Full variable domain (missing parts from reference TRBV7-9 and TRBJ1-2): DTGVSQNPRHKITKRGQNVTFRCDPISEHNRLYWYRQTLGQGPEFLTYFQNEAQLEKSRLLSDRFSAERPKGSFSTLEIQRTEQGDSAMYLCASSPDRPYGYTFGSGTRLTVV.

The chain uses TRBV12-3 or TRBV12-4 and TRBJ2-1, with 7 bases that match TRBD2. The CDR3 spans 13 residues. The junction had 12 bases not matched to a gene; V was cut back by 10 bases and J by 9 bases. CDR3 nucleotides: TGTGCCACCGGGACTATGGTGGGGAGTGAGCAGTTCTTC. It specifies CATGTMVGSEQFF.

The chain combines TRBV29-1 with TRBJ1-5, with D possibly matching TRBD1 (5 bases). Trimming took 5 bases from V and 7 from J, leaving 12 bases between them. Per germline, CDR1 SQVTM and CDR2 ANQGSEA. This CDR3 contains 12 residues. The CDR3 protein is CSVLRVTQPQHF. Here the CDR3 DNA reads TGCAGCGTTCTCAGGGTCACCCAGCCCCAGCATTTT. Full variable domain (rest looked up from reference TRBV29-1 and TRBJ1-5): SAVISQKPSRDICQRGTSLTIQCQVDSQVTMMFWYRQQPGQSLTLIATANQGSEATYESGFVIDKFPISRPNLTFSTLTVSNMSPEDSSIYLCSVLRVTQPQHFGDGTRLSIL.

The chain uses TRBV6-2 or TRBV6-3 and TRBJ1-5; D is ambiguous. The V end lost 2 bases, the J end lost 2 bases, and 7 bases lay between the germline ends. CDR1 and CDR2 (germline): MNHEY, SVGEGT. This CDR3 is built from 14 residues. For the CDR3, the DNA is TGTGCCAGCAGTTACGGAGGCCGCAATCAGCCCCAGCATTTT. It codes for CASSYGGRNQPQHF.

Here the CDR3 DNA reads TGTGCCAGTAGAAGGGACAGGGGGTTAAATACGCAGTATTTT. This sequence encodes CASRRDRGLNTQYF. The chain joins TRBV19 to TRBJ2-3; TRBD1 matches at 11 bases. CDR1 is LNHDA, CDR2 SQIVND, per germline (reference sequence). J lost 7 bases, V lost 6 bases, and 6 bases had no gene match. The CDR3 spans 14 residues.

The chain has TRBV7-2 and TRBJ1-2, with 7 bases matching TRBD1. This CDR3 is 16 amino acids long. V trimming: 1 base; J trimming: 8 bases; junction bases outside the gene matches: 13. Germline CDR1 is SGHTA and CDR2 is FQGNSA. Written as DNA, the CDR3 is TGTGCCAGCAGCTTAGGTGGGGACAGTAGGGTACGGGGCTACACCTTC. This encodes CASSLGGDSRVRGYTF.

This clone turned up a few times. The V call is TRBV6-2 or TRBV6-3, the J call TRBJ2-2, with a tentative D call TRBD2 (5 bases). V was trimmed by 2 bases and J by 1 base, leaving 8 bases between them. Germline V gives CDR1 MNHEY, CDR2 SVGEGT. This CDR3 comprises 15 residues. This chain's CDR3 is CASSYELVNTGELFF. CDR3 nucleotides: TGTGCCAGCAGTTACGAACTAGTGAACACCGGGGAGCTGTTTTTT.

Points on this clone: This sample also contains other DNA sequences that code for the same CDR3. This chain joins TRBV12-3 or TRBV12-4 and TRBJ2-5, with TRBD2 identical over 7 bases. The CDR3 extends over 13 amino acids. The junction had 3 bases not matched to a gene; V was cut back by 3 bases and J by 5 bases. The CDR3 protein is CASSLGGGETQYF. In nucleotides, the CDR3 is TGTGCCAGCAGTTTGGGGGGAGGGGAGACCCAGTACTTC.

The V gene is TRBV19, the J gene TRBJ1-3; D uncertain. Germline CDR1 is LNHDA and CDR2 is SQIVND (reference sequence). The CDR3 has 15 amino acids. Trimming shortened V by 5 bases and J by 0 bases, and 11 bases separated the two germline ends. CDR3 protein: CASSYTTSSGNTIYF. CDR3 nucleotides: TGTGCCAGTAGTTACACAACCTCCTCTGGAAACACCATATATTTT.

The chain has TRBV20-1 and TRBJ2-5; 8 nucleotides align to TRBD2. Germline V gene data show CDR1 as DFQATT and CDR2 as SNEGSKA (reference sequence). CDR3 size: 14 residues. V lost 3 bases, J lost 4 bases, and 7 bases stayed unmatched. The CDR3 is CSASVTGGPETQYF. DNA of the CDR3: TGCAGTGCTAGTGTCACGGGGGGGCCAGAGACCCAGTACTTC.

This chain links TRBV21-1 with TRBJ2-7; the listed D gene, TRBD1, was not tested against the DNA. TRBV21-1 is marked as a pseudogene. The CDR3 runs to 14 residues. CDR3 bases: TGTGCCAGCAGCCCCCGGGCAGGGGCCTACGAGCAGTACTTC. As protein: CASSPRAGAYEQYF.

The chain uses TRBV28 and TRBJ2-5; 7 bases match TRBD1. Germline V gene lookup returns CDR1 MDHEN and CDR2 SYDVKM. CDR3 length: 15 amino acids. Germline trimming cut 5 bases from V and 5 bases from J; bases unmatched to any gene: 11. CDR3 residues: CASSPDRVRGETQYF. The CDR3 region has the DNA TGTGCCAGCAGTCCCGACAGGGTGAGGGGGGAGACCCAGTACTTC. The whole variable domain, filled in from reference TRBV28 and TRBJ2-5, reads DVKVTQSSRYLVKRTGEKVFLECVQDMDHENMFWYRQDPGLGLRLIYFSYDVKMKEKGDIPEGYSVSREKKERFSLILESASTNQTSMYLCASSPDRVRGETQYFGPGTRLLVL.

The genes are TRBV19 and TRBJ2-7; D is perhaps TRBD1 (6 bases). Germline CDR1 LNHDA, CDR2 SQIVND (reference sequence). The CDR3 is 14 residues long. The V end lost 4 bases, the J end lost 1 base, and 11 bases lay between the germline ends. DNA of the CDR3: TGTGCCAGTAGTACCCAGACAGGATCCTACGAGCAGTACTTC. It translates to CASSTQTGSYEQYF.

The genes are TRBV28 and TRBJ1-2; tentatively, D is TRBD1 (6 bases). CDR3 length: 15 amino acids. The germline gives CDR1 MDHEN, CDR2 SYDVKM. Trimming stripped 6 bases from V and 0 bases from J, with 14 bases between. The chain's CDR3 is CASRRRGFSNYGYTF. In DNA form, the CDR3 reads TGTGCCAGCAGACGCAGGGGTTTCTCTAACTATGGCTACACCTTC.

V and J are TRBV18 and TRBJ1-1, with D maybe TRBD1 (5 bases). Trimming shortened V by 6 bases and J by 1 base, and 9 bases separated the two germline ends. The CDR3 has 13 amino acids. In germline, CDR1 is KGHSH, CDR2 LQKENI. The CDR3 region is CASSDDRNTEAFF. In nucleotides, the CDR3 is TGTGCCAGCTCGGACGACAGGAACACTGAAGCTTTCTTT.

The rearrangement links TRBV4-3 to TRBJ2-2; D unclear. Germline CDR1 LGHNA, CDR2 YSLEER. The V end lost 0 bases, the J end lost 0 bases, and 14 bases lay between the germline ends. The CDR3 length is 18 residues. The CDR3 here is CASSQDPLVGANTGELFF. The CDR3 DNA reads as TGCGCCAGCAGCCAAGATCCGCTAGTTGGCGCGAACACCGGGGAGCTGTTTTTT.

The chain combines TRBV4-2 with TRBJ2-5, with TRBD2 matching 9 bases. The CDR3 runs to 14 residues. Looked up from germline, CDR1 is LGHNA and CDR2 is YNFKEQ. Unmatched junction bases numbered 0, after V lost 3 bases and J lost 1 base. In DNA form, the CDR3 reads TGTGCCAGCAGCCAGACTAGCGGCCAAGAGACCCAGTACTTC. Its translation: CASSQTSGQETQYF.

This clone was picked up one time. The V gene is TRBV2, the J gene TRBJ1-2; TRBD1 matches 7 bases. Germline V CDR1 and CDR2: SNHLY, FYNNEI. CDR3 length equals 13 residues. Germline trimming cut 6 bases from V and 4 bases from J; bases unmatched to any gene: 5. CDR3: CASSETGFYGYTF. For the CDR3, the DNA is TGTGCCAGCAGCGAGACAGGGTTCTATGGCTACACCTTC.

This sequence joins TRBV5-1 and TRBJ2-3; 8 nucleotides line up with TRBD1. Per the germline V gene, CDR1 is SGHRS and CDR2 is YFSETQ. V dropped 4 bases and J dropped 1; count of bases not matched to a gene: 2. The CDR3 covers 14 residues. The CDR3 loop is CASSETGGTDTQYF. For the CDR3, the DNA is TGCGCCAGCAGCGAGACAGGGGGCACAGATACGCAGTATTTT.

This sequence joins TRBV7-9 and TRBJ2-1; the match to TRBD2 covers 10 bases. V dropped 1 base and J dropped 0; count of bases not matched to a gene: 9. This CDR3 is 19 amino acids long. The germline V gene encodes CDR1 SEHNR and CDR2 FQNEAQ (reference sequence). CDR3 amino acids: CASSLVGLAGVSSYNEQFF. The CDR3 DNA reads TGTGCCAGCAGCTTAGTGGGCCTAGCGGGGGTAAGCTCCTACAATGAGCAGTTCTTC.

The chain carries TRBV19 and TRBJ2-2; 7 bases are a match to TRBD2. J was trimmed by 6 bases and V by 8 bases; bases with no gene match: 9. Germline loops: CDR1 LNHDA, CDR2 SQIVND (reference sequence). The CDR3 is made up of 14 amino acids. The DNA of the CDR3 is TGTGCCAGTTCTCGCAGCAGCGGGGCCGGGGAGCTGTTTTTT. It encodes CASSRSSGAGELFF.